The 8 T cell receptor beta chains reported below all come from one sample, sequenced in a study of blood T cell repertoires in COVID-19. Generated by immunoSEQ multiplex PCR, the TCRdb table keeps only in-frame clones and is missing some. The repertoire holds about 290,000 clones, around four fifths seen once, with around 3.7% in the top ten. The sequenced sample was peripheral blood. These TCRs come from a woman aged 45-65 years with active or convalescent COVID-19.

This chain connects TRBV2 to TRBJ1-1; D possibly corresponds to TRBD1 (5 bases). With 4 bases removed from V and 4 bases from J, the gap between germline ends came to 10 bases. The CDR3 is 13 residues long. Per germline, CDR1 SNHLY and CDR2 FYNNEI. In DNA form, the CDR3 reads TGTGCCAGCAGTGGCAGGGAAGGCACTGAAGCTTTCTTT. Amino acids: CASSGREGTEAFF.

V usage is TRBV30 and J usage is TRBJ1-4, with 7 bases aligning to TRBD1. Germline CDR1 and CDR2: GTSNPN and SVGIG (reference sequence). The CDR3 length is 11 residues. J was trimmed by 10 bases and V by 8 bases; bases with no gene match: 7. The chain's CDR3 is CAGLQGRKLFF. CDR3 nucleotide sequence: TGTGCCGGATTACAGGGGAGAAAACTGTTTTTT.

Note on this clone: Other DNA sequences in this specimen translate into the identical CDR3. The genes are TRBV29-1 and TRBJ1-3, with D possibly matching TRBD1 (5 bases). Germline V gene lookup returns CDR1 SQVTM and CDR2 ANQGSEA. The CDR3 runs 13 residues. V was shortened by 0 bases and J by 4 bases, with 7 bases between the two germline ends. The CDR3 DNA sequence: TGCAGCGTTGAAGAACAGGCGGGAAACACCATATATTTT. Residues: CSVEEQAGNTIYF.

The rearrangement uses TRBV5-1 and TRBJ2-1; TRBD2 agrees at 10 bases. CDR1 is SGHRS and CDR2 is YFSETQ in the germline V gene. Trimming took 4 bases from V and 4 from J; bases not matched to a gene: 8. CDR3 length: 16 residues. Written as DNA, the CDR3 is TGCGCCAGCAGCGAGTTATCTAGCGGGAGATACAATGAGCAGTTCTTC. Its protein is CASSELSSGRYNEQFF. Full variable domain (rest looked up from reference TRBV5-1 and TRBJ2-1): KAGVTQTPRYLIKTRGQQVTLSCSPISGHRSVSWYQQTPGQGLQFLFEYFSETQRNKGNFPGRFSGRQFSNSRSEMNVSTLELGDSALYLCASSELSSGRYNEQFFGPGTRLTVL.

This clone was seen a few times. The chain couples TRBV11-3 to TRBJ2-2, with D uncertain. This CDR3 spans 13 amino acids. Trimming removed 4 bases from V and 3 bases from J, with 6 bases in between. Germline V CDR1 and CDR2: SGHNT, YENEEA. This CDR3 reads CASSSVYTGELFF. Here the CDR3 DNA reads TGTGCCAGCAGCTCCGTTTACACCGGGGAGCTGTTTTTT. Full variable domain (rest looked up from reference TRBV11-3 and TRBJ2-2): EAGVVQSPRYKIIEKKQPVAFWCNPISGHNTLYWYLQNLGQGPELLIRYENEEAVDDSQLPKDRFSAERLKGVDSTLKIQPAELGDSAVYLCASSSVYTGELFFGEGSRLTVL.

The chain uses TRBV7-9 and TRBJ2-6; TRBD1 is a possible D gene (6 bases). Trimming pared 4 bases from V and 0 bases from J, leaving 13 bases between. CDR3 length: 17 amino acids. Germline CDR1 SEHNR, CDR2 FQNEAQ (reference sequence). CDR3 loop: CASSWNDRNSGANVLTF. The DNA for the CDR3 is TGTGCCAGCAGCTGGAACGACAGGAACTCTGGGGCCAACGTCCTGACTTTC.

The chain has TRBV5-1 and TRBJ2-7, with TRBD1 identical over 7 bases. Germline CDR1 is SGHRS and CDR2 is YFSETQ. The V and J ends lost 3 bases and 6 bases, in that order; junction bases with no gene match: 12. The CDR3 extends over 15 amino acids. The CDR3 spells CASSSTTGRKLEQYF. The DNA of the CDR3 is TGCGCCAGCAGCTCCACGACAGGGAGAAAACTCGAGCAGTACTTC.

The chain has TRBV24-1 and TRBJ2-3; a possible D gene is TRBD1 (5 bases). Per germline, CDR1 KGHDR and CDR2 SFDVKD. This CDR3 spans 16 amino acids. The V and J ends lost 5 bases and 1 base respectively, with 15 bases between them. The CDR3 DNA is TGTGCCACCAGTGGCGCTCAGGGCTTTGGCACAGATACGCAGTATTTT. Protein sequence: CATSGAQGFGTDTQYF.